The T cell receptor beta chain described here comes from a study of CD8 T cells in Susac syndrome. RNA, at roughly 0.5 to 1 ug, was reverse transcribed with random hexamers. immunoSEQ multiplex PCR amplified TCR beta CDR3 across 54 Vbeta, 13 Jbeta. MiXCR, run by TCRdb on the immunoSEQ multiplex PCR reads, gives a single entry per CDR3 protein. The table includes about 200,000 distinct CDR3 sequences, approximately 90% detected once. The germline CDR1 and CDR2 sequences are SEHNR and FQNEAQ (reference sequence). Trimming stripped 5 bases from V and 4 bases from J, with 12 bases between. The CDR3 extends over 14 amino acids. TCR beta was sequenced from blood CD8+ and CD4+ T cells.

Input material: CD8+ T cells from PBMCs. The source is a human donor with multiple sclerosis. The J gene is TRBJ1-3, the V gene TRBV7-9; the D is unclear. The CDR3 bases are TGTGCCAGCAGCCCCGTGATGGGCGGAAACACCATATATTTT. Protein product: CASSPVMGGNTIYF.